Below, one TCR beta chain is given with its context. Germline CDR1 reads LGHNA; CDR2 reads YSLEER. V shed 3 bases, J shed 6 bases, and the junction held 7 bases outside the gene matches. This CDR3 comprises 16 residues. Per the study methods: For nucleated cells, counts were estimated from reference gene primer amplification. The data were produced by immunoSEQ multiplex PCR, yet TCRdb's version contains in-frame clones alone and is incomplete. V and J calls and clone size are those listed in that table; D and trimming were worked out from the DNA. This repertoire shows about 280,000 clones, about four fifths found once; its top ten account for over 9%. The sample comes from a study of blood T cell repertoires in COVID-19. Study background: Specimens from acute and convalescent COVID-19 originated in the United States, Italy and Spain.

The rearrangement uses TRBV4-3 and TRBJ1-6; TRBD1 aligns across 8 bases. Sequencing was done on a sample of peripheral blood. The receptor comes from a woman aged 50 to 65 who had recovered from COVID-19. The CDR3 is CASSQGTGSFNSPLHF. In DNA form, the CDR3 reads TGCGCCAGCAGCCAGGGGACAGGCTCATTTAATTCACCCCTCCACTTT.